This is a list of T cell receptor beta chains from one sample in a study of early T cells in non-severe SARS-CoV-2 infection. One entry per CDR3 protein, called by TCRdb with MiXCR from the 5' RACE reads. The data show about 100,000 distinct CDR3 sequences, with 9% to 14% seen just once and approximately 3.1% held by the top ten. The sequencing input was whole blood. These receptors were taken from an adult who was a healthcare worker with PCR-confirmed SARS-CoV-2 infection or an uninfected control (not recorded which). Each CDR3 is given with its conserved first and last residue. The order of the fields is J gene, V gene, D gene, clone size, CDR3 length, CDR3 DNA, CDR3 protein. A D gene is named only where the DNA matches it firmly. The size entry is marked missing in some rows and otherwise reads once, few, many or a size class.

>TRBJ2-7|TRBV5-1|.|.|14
TGCGCCAGCAGCTTGGGGGGTCCCGCCGGCGAGCAGTACTTC
CASSLGGPAGEQYF
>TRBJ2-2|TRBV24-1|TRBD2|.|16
TGTGCCACCAGTGATAATGGGCTAGCGGGAGCAGGGGAGCTGTTTTTT
CATSDNGLAGAGELFF
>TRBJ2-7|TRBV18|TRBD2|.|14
TGTGCCAGCTCACCGAACTGGGGAGGGGTCGAGCAGTACTTC
CASSPNWGGVEQYF
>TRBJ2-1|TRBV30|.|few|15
TGTGCCTGGAGCGGGGCTTCGAGCTCCTACAATGAGCAGTTCTTC
CAWSGASSSYNEQFF
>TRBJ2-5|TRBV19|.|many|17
TGTGCCAGTAGTACCCAGGAGTTTGGCAGACTCCAAGAGACCCAGTACTTC
CASSTQEFGRLQETQYF
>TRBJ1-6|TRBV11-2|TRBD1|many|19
TGTGCCAGCAGCCTTAGCAACCATCTTGGACAGGGTCGAAATTCACCCCTCCACTTT
CASSLSNHLGQGRNSPLHF
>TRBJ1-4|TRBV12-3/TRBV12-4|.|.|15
TGTGCCAGCAGCTCTCAGGGGAAGGTTGATGAAAAACTGTTTTTT
CASSSQGKVDEKLFF
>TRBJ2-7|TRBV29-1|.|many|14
TGCAGCGTTGAAGATAGGAGTAGGGCCTACGAGCAGTACTTC
CSVEDRSRAYEQYF
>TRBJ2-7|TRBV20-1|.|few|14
TGCAGTGCTCCCCCGCTTGGAGGGTTCCCCGAGCAGTACTTC
CSAPPLGGFPEQYF
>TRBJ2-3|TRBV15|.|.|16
TGTGCCACCAGCAGTCGAAAGTCCCCAGGTGGAGATACGCAGTATTTT
CATSSRKSPGGDTQYF
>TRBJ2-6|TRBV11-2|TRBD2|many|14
TGTGCCAGCAGCTCTAGCGGGACCCGGAAAGTCCTGACTTTC
CASSSSGTRKVLTF
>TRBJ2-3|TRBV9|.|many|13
TGTGCCAGCAGCGGACTTCCTCGGGCTACGCAGTATTTT
CASSGLPRATQYF
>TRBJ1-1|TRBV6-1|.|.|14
TGTGCCAGCAGTGAAGGAGTTAGAAACACTGAAGCTTTCTTT
CASSEGVRNTEAFF
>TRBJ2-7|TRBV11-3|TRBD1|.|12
TGTGCCACCGGACAGGGGCCCTACGAGCAGTACTTC
CATGQGPYEQYF
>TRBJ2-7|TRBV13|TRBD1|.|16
TGTGCCAGCAGCTTAGAATTGGGACAGGGGTTAGAGGAGCAGTACTTC
CASSLELGQGLEEQYF
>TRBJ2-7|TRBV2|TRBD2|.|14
TGTGCCAGCAGCCGGGGGGGCGGAGGGATGGAGCAGTACTTC
CASSRGGGGMEQYF
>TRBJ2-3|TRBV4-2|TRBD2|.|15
TGTGCCAGCAGCCAAGTGAGCGGGAGGGCAGATACGCAGTATTTT
CASSQVSGRADTQYF
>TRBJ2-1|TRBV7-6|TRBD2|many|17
TGTGCCAGCAGGCGGACTAGCGGGAGTAGTGGCCCCTGGGAGCAGTTCTTC
CASRRTSGSSGPWEQFF
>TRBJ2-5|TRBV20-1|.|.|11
TGCAGTGCTTGGTCGGGGGAGACCCAGTACTTC
CSAWSGETQYF
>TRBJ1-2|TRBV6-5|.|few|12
TGTGCCAGCAGTTCCGGACAGTATGGCTACACCTTC
CASSSGQYGYTF
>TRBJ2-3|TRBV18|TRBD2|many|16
TGTGCCAGCTCACCGGCTAGCGGGGGGCTCACAGATACGCAGTATTTT
CASSPASGGLTDTQYF
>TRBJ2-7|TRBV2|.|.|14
TGTGCCAGCAGTGAAGAAAAGGTCTCCTACGAGCAGTACTTC
CASSEEKVSYEQYF
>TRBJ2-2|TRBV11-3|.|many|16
TGTGCCAGCAGCTCCGTGACATGGGCGAACACCGGGGAGCTGTTTTTT
CASSSVTWANTGELFF
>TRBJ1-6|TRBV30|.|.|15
TGTGCCTGGCAGGACGGTGCAACCTATAATTCACCCCTCCACTTT
CAWQDGATYNSPLHF
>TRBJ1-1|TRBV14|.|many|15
TGTGCCAGCAGCCCCCGTCACACTCAGAACACTGAAGCTTTCTTT
CASSPRHTQNTEAFF
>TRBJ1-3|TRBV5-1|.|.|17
TGCGCCAGCAGCCGCTCCCCCCGGGACAACTCTGGAAACACCATATATTTT
CASSRSPRDNSGNTIYF